A single sample gave rise to the 25 T cell receptor beta chains below, sequenced in a study of cytomegalovirus exposure and HLA in healthy donors. The PCR had 60 Vbeta and 13 Jbeta primers. Data came from immunoSEQ multiplex PCR; TCRdb stores just in-frame clones and leaves some out. The table records about 160,000 clones, around 80% of them present only once. The sequencing input was PBMCs. The receptors originated from a woman in her forties or fifties in good health and CMV-seropositive.

J is TRBJ2-1 and V is TRBV28; 8 positions agree with TRBD1. Trimming took 6 bases from V and 5 from J; bases not matched to a gene: 9. In germline, CDR1 is MDHEN, CDR2 SYDVKM. The CDR3 sequence is 15 residues long. The CDR3 bases are TGTGCCAGCAGATTAGAGGGACAGGTTAACAATGAGCAGTTCTTC. Its protein product is CASRLEGQVNNEQFF.

This clone showed up just once. The rearrangement joins TRBV7-9 to TRBJ2-5, with D maybe TRBD2 (6 bases). The J call may be faulty, since TRBJ2-7 better matches the DNA end. The germline V gene encodes CDR1 SEHNR and CDR2 FQNEAQ (reference sequence). The CDR3 is 14 amino acids. CDR3: CASSRDWEPYEQYF. CDR3 coding DNA: TGTGCCAGCAGCCGGGACTGGGAACCCTACGAGCAGTACTTC.

The chain joins TRBV21-1 to TRBJ1-1. TRBV21-1 is a recognized pseudogene. The CDR3 runs 16 residues. CDR3 nucleotide sequence: TGTGCCAGCAGCACATACAGGGAGGGGATTAACACTGAAGCTTTCTTT. Translated, it gives CASSTYREGINTEAFF.

This clone has just a few counts. The chain couples TRBV18 to TRBJ2-7; no definite D call. The CDR3 covers 13 residues. Germline V gives CDR1 KGHSH, CDR2 LQKENI. The V end lost 3 bases, the J end lost 4 bases, and 10 bases lay between the germline ends. CDR3 nucleotides: TGTGCCAGCTCACCCAAACCCCAGTACGAGCAGTACTTC. Its protein product is CASSPKPQYEQYF.

The genes are TRBV11-2 and TRBJ2-5; D is uncertain. The CDR3 extends over 14 amino acids. Trimming cost V 1 base and J 4 bases, with 10 bases left between them. Per germline, CDR1 SGHAT and CDR2 FQNNGV. CDR3 sequence: CASSLGPGGETQYF. Here the CDR3 DNA reads TGTGCCAGCAGCTTAGGACCCGGCGGAGAGACCCAGTACTTC.

CDR3 bases: TGTGCCAGCAGTTACTCACAGGGGGCATTCTATGGCTACACCTTC. It translates to CASSYSQGAFYGYTF. This chain uses TRBV6-5 with TRBJ1-2, with 9 nucleotides matching TRBD1. Unmatched junction bases numbered 3, after V lost 0 bases and J lost 4 bases. Per germline, CDR1 MNHEY and CDR2 SVGAGI. This CDR3 is built from 15 residues.

This clone turned up a few times. V and J are TRBV7-9 and TRBJ1-4; D perhaps matches TRBD1 (5 bases). In germline, CDR1 is SEHNR, CDR2 FQNEAQ (reference sequence). V was cut by 4 bases and J by 3 bases, with 15 bases left in between. The CDR3 loop spans 16 amino acids. The CDR3 bases are TGTGCCAGCAGCTGGGACGGCGGGACGGCTAATGAAAAACTGTTTTTT. Protein sequence: CASSWDGGTANEKLFF.

This chain uses TRBV7-6 with TRBJ2-3; no firm D call. Between the trimmed V and J ends, which lost 2 bases and 2 bases, there was a span of 11 bases. The CDR3 length is 15 residues. CDR1 SGHVS and CDR2 FNYEAQ come from the germline V gene. The CDR3 nucleotides read TGTGCCAGCAGCTTATCCCAGTCCCCCACAGATACGCAGTATTTT. Amino acid sequence: CASSLSQSPTDTQYF. The full variable domain, rest sourced from reference TRBV7-6 and TRBJ2-3, is GAGVSQSPRYKVTKRGQDVALRCDPISGHVSLYWYRQALGQGPEFLTYFNYEAQQDKSGLPNDRFSAERPEGSISTLTIQRTEQRDSAMYRCASSLSQSPTDTQYFGPGTRLTVL.

This sequence joins TRBV11-2 and TRBJ2-1; D possibly corresponds to TRBD2 (5 bases). The CDR3 runs 12 residues. The V gene's germline CDR1 is SGHAT and CDR2 FQNNGV. Trimming stripped 5 bases from V and 6 bases from J, with 8 bases between. Here the CDR3 DNA reads TGTGCCAGCAGCGTCACTAGCAATGAGCAGTTCTTC. Translation: CASSVTSNEQFF. Using reference TRBV11-2 and TRBJ2-1 for the parts outside the CDR3, the full variable domain is EAGVAQSPRYKIIEKRQSVAFWCNPISGHATLYWYQQILGQGPKLLIQFQNNGVVDDSQLPKDRFSAERLKGVDSTLKIQPAKLEDSAVYLCASSVTSNEQFFGPGTRLTVL.

There are a few counts of this clone. The gene calls are TRBV19 and TRBJ2-5; the D gene is possibly TRBD2 (6 bases). The CDR3 runs 14 residues. Germline loops: CDR1 LNHDA, CDR2 SQIVND (reference sequence). The germline V and J ends were trimmed by 5 bases and 2 bases, with 12 bases remaining between them. CDR3 nucleotide sequence: TGTGCCAGTAGTTCGCTTCGGGGGCAAGAGACCCAGTACTTC. Translation: CASSSLRGQETQYF.

The gene calls are TRBV7-2 and TRBJ2-5; no clear D gene. The CDR3 has 14 amino acids. Germline V gene lookup returns CDR1 SGHTA and CDR2 FQGNSA. V was clipped by 5 bases and J by 1 base, with 11 bases between them. This CDR3 reads CASSPTYLQETQYF. The CDR3 region has the DNA TGTGCCAGCAGCCCGACTTACCTCCAAGAGACCCAGTACTTC.

The chain recombines TRBV5-5 with TRBJ1-2; D gene unclear. The CDR3 contains 14 residues. The germline V gene has CDR1 SGHKS and CDR2 YYEKEE (reference sequence). V lost 1 base and J lost 7, with 14 bases in between. The CDR3: CASSLKGDRGGYTF. Written as DNA, the CDR3 is TGTGCCAGCAGCTTGAAGGGAGATCGGGGTGGCTACACCTTC.

The chain is built from TRBV7-2 and TRBJ1-1; 9 bases are a match to TRBD1. Germline CDR1 is SGHTA and CDR2 is FQGNSA. With 4 bases clipped from V and 3 bases from J, the junction kept 3 bases outside the gene matches. The CDR3 loop spans 14 amino acids. DNA for the CDR3: TGTGCCAGCAGCTCGACAGGGGGGTACACTGAAGCTTTCTTT. Translation: CASSSTGGYTEAFF.

The chain combines TRBV11-3 with TRBJ1-1; TRBD1 aligns across 8 bases. With 2 bases clipped from V and 4 bases from J, the junction kept 3 bases outside the gene matches. The CDR3 is made up of 14 amino acids. From germline, CDR1 is SGHNT and CDR2 YENEEA. The CDR3 is CASSLQGAGTEAFF. CDR3 nucleotide sequence: TGTGCCAGCAGCTTACAGGGGGCTGGCACTGAAGCTTTCTTT.

J is TRBJ1-2 and V is TRBV5-4, with 8 bases lining up with TRBD1. This CDR3 is 19 amino acids long. V was clipped by 4 bases and J by 3 bases; unmatched bases: 20. Germline V gene lookup returns CDR1 SGHNT and CDR2 YYREEE (reference sequence). The CDR3: CASSQDLERTGGLHYGYTF. In DNA form, the CDR3 reads TGTGCCAGCAGCCAAGATTTAGAAAGAACAGGGGGTCTTCACTATGGCTACACCTTC.

This clone is a singleton in its sample. This chain uses TRBV10-3 with TRBJ2-5, with D possibly matching TRBD2 (5 bases). Germline lookup yields CDR1 ENHRY and CDR2 SYGVKD. The germline V and J ends were trimmed by 2 bases and 5 bases, with 15 bases remaining between them. This CDR3 spans 15 amino acids. CDR3 DNA: TGTGCCATCAGTGAGAGGTCCGGGGAAGGGGAGACCCAGTACTTC. Its protein is CAISERSGEGETQYF.

The chain links TRBV9 to TRBJ2-3; maybe TRBD2 (6 bases). Trimming stripped 6 bases from V and 1 base from J, with 15 bases between. CDR1 is SGDLS, CDR2 YYNGEE, per germline. The CDR3 covers 15 residues. DNA of the CDR3: TGTGCCAGCACCTGGGGTGGCGGGGGCACAGATACGCAGTATTTT. Translating gives CASTWGGGGTDTQYF.

This chain links TRBV9 with TRBJ2-2; no clear D gene. V lost 4 bases, J lost 3 bases, and 4 bases lay in between. From germline, CDR1 is SGDLS and CDR2 YYNGEE. This CDR3 region has 12 residues. The CDR3 loop reads CASSHYTGELFF. In DNA, the CDR3 is TGTGCCAGCAGCCACTACACCGGGGAGCTGTTTTTT.

The chain has TRBV5-5 and TRBJ2-5; possibly TRBD1 for D (9 bases). Germline CDR1 is SGHKS and CDR2 is YYEKEE (reference sequence). The length of the CDR3 is 16 residues. V was shortened by 4 bases and J by 4 bases, with 20 bases between the two germline ends. Here the CDR3 reads CASSPGGTGIGETQYF. The CDR3 nucleotides read TGTGCCAGCAGCCCGGGAGGGACAGGGATTGGAGAGACCCAGTACTTC.

The V call is TRBV9, the J call TRBJ2-7, with a weak D call TRBD1 (6 bases). Trimming shortened V by 0 bases and J by 6 bases, and 13 bases separated the two germline ends. In germline, CDR1 is SGDLS, CDR2 YYNGEE. CDR3 length: 14 residues. The CDR3 DNA sequence: TGTGCCAGCAGCGTAGACAGGGAGAGTGGCGAGCAGTACTTC. Amino acid sequence: CASSVDRESGEQYF. The entire variable domain, with the rest obtained from reference TRBV9 and TRBJ2-7, is as follows: DSGVTQTPKHLITATGQRVTLRCSPRSGDLSVYWYQQSLDQGLQFLIQYYNGEERAKGNILERFSAQQFPDLHSELNLSSLELGDSALYFCASSVDRESGEQYFGPGTRLTVT.

This clone was detected a few times. This chain joins TRBV23-1 and TRBJ2-1; 15 nucleotides match TRBD2. TRBV23-1 is noted as an ORF with a role that remains uncertain. The V gene end was trimmed by 6 bases and the J gene end by 3 bases; junction bases not matched to a gene: 3. The CDR3 sequence is 16 residues long. CDR3: CASSGLAGGGYNEQFF. The CDR3 coding sequence is TGCGCCAGCAGCGGACTAGCGGGAGGGGGCTACAATGAGCAGTTCTTC.

This clone was counted between two and nine times. The chain carries TRBV6-6 and TRBJ1-1; tentatively, D is TRBD1 (5 bases). This CDR3 has 14 residues. V shed 7 bases and J shed 6 bases, with 18 bases lying between them. The germline V gene encodes CDR1 MNHNY and CDR2 SVGAGI (reference sequence). The CDR3 sequence: CASTLRAVGPEAFF. CDR3 DNA: TGTGCCAGCACTCTCAGGGCCGTCGGTCCTGAAGCTTTCTTT.

This chain links TRBV5-1 with TRBJ2-1; 13 nucleotides agree with TRBD2. CDR3 size: 16 residues. Germline loops: CDR1 SGHRS, CDR2 YFSETQ. The J segment lost 7 bases and the V segment lost 4 bases, leaving 8 bases of the junction unmatched. The CDR3 DNA reads as TGCGCCAGCAGCCCACTAGCGGGAGGGCCTATGAATGAGCAGTTCTTC. It encodes CASSPLAGGPMNEQFF.

J is TRBJ2-1 and V is TRBV28; TRBD2 matches at 9 bases. The CDR3 has 14 amino acids. The V gene end was trimmed by 7 bases and the J gene end by 9 bases; junction bases not matched to a gene: 10. The V gene's germline CDR1 is MDHEN and CDR2 SYDVKM. For the CDR3, the DNA is TGTGCCAGCAAGGGGTTAGCGGGAGTGAGTGAGCAGTTCTTC. This sequence encodes CASKGLAGVSEQFF.

The V and J genes are TRBV4-1 and TRBJ2-1, with 7 bases fitting TRBD2. V trimming: 3 bases; J trimming: 0 bases; junction bases outside the gene matches: 14. This CDR3 has 19 residues. Germline V CDR1 and CDR2: MGHRA, YSYEKL. The DNA of the CDR3 is TGCGCCAGCAGCCATGATATAGCGGGTGGATCCAGCTCCTACAATGAGCAGTTCTTC. Its translation: CASSHDIAGGSSSYNEQFF.